This T cell receptor (beta chain) came from a study of cytomegalovirus exposure and HLA in healthy donors (dated by TCRdb to about 2017). A note on the overall study: An earlier analysis of 550 to 700 of the donors reported roughly 300 Gb of sequence data and about 100 million unique TCR beta sequences from 150 million to 200 million T cells. Every repertoire in the discovery cohort had been generated on one and the same sequencing platform. In a later analysis, previously published TCR beta repertoires from 550 to 750 donors were re-analyzed and high-resolution HLA genotyping was added so that TCR occurrence patterns could be studied. The genetic ancestry cluster associated with self-reported Caucasian donors included 65% to 90% of the roughly 400 genotyped donors. The later analysis used no new phenotypic data to find candidate immune exposures, relying instead on TCR beta sequences and their occurrence across donors. Four to six DR-DQ haplotypes were handled as single units for association and clustering because linkage in the cohort was strong. The study used immunosequencing to profile the T cell repertoires of approximately 650 subjects and linked those repertoires to cytomegalovirus serostatus. In a later genetic analysis, genome-wide SNP genotypes for about three fifths of the roughly 670 donors were used, and that subset was treated as a discovery cohort. High-throughput TCR immunosequencing, statistical association of individual TCRs with disease status, and machine learning were combined to predict cytomegalovirus infection status. The study was designed to test whether signatures of past pathogen exposure could be identified by cataloging public T cell receptors. Roughly 310 gigabases of sequencing data and approximately 80 million unique TCR sequences were included in an early release covering several hundred HLA-typed donors. The number of donors typed differed by locus, with 629-630 for A, B, C, DRB1 and DQB1, around 500 for DQA1, 600 to 610 for DPA1, and about 450 for DPB1. An earlier analysis of some 500 of the donors applied high-throughput TCR beta sequencing to assess whether each TCR beta V gene segment acted as functional or pseudogenic. Donor age, sex, ethnicity and CMV serostatus were collected together with the repertoire data. On average, around 200,000 unique TCR beta nucleotide sequences were sequenced per donor among a few hundred genotyped donors of the cohort, with roughly 18% of those sequences being non-productive. Class I and class II HLA loci were covered by the typing at four-digit resolution. A separate validation cohort of about 110 different subjects was used in addition to the roughly 720-subject first cohort. What the study reported, not specific to this receptor: Correlated functional status among segregating V segments might reflect linkage disequilibrium, but an unknown experimental factor could not be ruled out. Compared with the roughly 670-donor mean, donors in an Asian-associated ancestry cluster had fewer N-insertions in productive TCRs, according to a later genetic analysis. Cytomegalovirus status was reported to be diagnosed by the classifier with high specificity and sensitivity in both the original and validation cohorts. In a later analysis, TCR association rates were found to vary across HLA loci, with the most associated TCRs seen for DRB1 alleles and the fewest for HLA-C alleles. Presence/absence analyses assumed roughly uniform sequencing depth across donors, an assumption that may not hold. According to a later analysis, most CMV-associated TCR beta chains appeared to be HLA-restricted, and the HLA associations seemed to be driven largely by CMV exposure. When HLA alleles, especially DR and DQ, strongly co-occurred, TCR associations were difficult to assign to individual alleles. Compared with equally common non-associated chains, HLA-associated TCR beta chains in a later analysis were more clonally expanded and had lower generation probabilities. A cluster of highly shared sequence variants was judged likely to represent a technical artifact of the sequencing pipeline. Most TCR sequences were seen in very few donors, while some public TCRs were found in many individuals. Only TCR beta chains were sequenced in this cohort, and the absence of alpha or paired-chain data limited detectable features. The authors suggested that the approach could potentially be extended to other disease states and immunological phenotypes. The 87-base-pair reads could not distinguish some IMGT-functional V segments, including TRBV6-2 and TRBV6-3, so those segments were excluded. CMV serostatus was the only immune exposure information available for the cohort. The earlier analysis of about 600 of the donors excluded some 15 rarely observed V segments, including chromosome 9 orphons, because counts were too low. The study gave a list of some 150 TCR beta chains associated with cytomegalovirus. An association between a missense DCLRE1C variant and V-gene and J-gene trimming of TCR beta chains was found in a later genetic analysis and replicated in an independent cohort. HLA typing was unavailable for some donors at each locus, so association tests used only the typed subset. An earlier analysis of approximately 570 of the donors showed that most TCR beta V segments appeared in productive rearrangements either about 87% or about 30% of the time, which broadly matched IMGT annotations. A further reported finding was that TCR beta sequences accurately predicted the HLA-A and HLA-B alleles for most subjects in the first cohort. A few of the identified cytomegalovirus-associated TCR beta chains were confirmed in vitro to be specific for cytomegalovirus antigens. According to a later analysis, parvovirus B19, influenza, CMV and Epstein-Barr virus appeared linked to several top co-occurrence clusters. In a later analysis, some 17,000 TCR beta sequences were associated with specific HLA alleles at a false discovery rate of 0.05.

The method behind the library was the immunoSEQ multiplex PCR assay. A mixture of 60 forward primers for TCR Vbeta segments and 13 reverse primers for TCR Jbeta segments was used in the multiplex PCR. The CDR3 region of rearranged TCR beta genes was amplified from genomic DNA with a multiplex PCR assay. On the Illumina HiSeq System, the amplified TCR beta libraries were sequenced as 87-base-pair reads. The paper's processing steps were these. A later analysis tallied roughly 80 million unique TCR beta chains across the 640 or so repertoires, and about 10 million of those chains were shared by two or more donors. A nearest-neighbor algorithm error-corrected the raw reads and collapsed the reads into unique sequences, merging closely related sequences to remove PCR and sequencing errors. To assign V, D and J gene segments, CDR3 sequences were aligned to IMGT reference sequences. For a sequence to be retained, a match of at least six nucleotides was required to both a V gene segment and a J gene segment. Rearrangements were called productive when the CDR3 lacked stop codons and stayed in frame with V and J; all others were non-productive. CDR3 was defined according to IMGT convention as the region running from the second conserved V-encoded cysteine to the conserved J-encoded phenylalanine. The earlier analysis of more than 450 of the donors excluded sequences that lacked an unambiguous match to a single V gene segment. An earlier analysis of fewer than 750 of the donors called V segments functional above 56.7% productive rearrangements and segregating when the between-donor standard deviation exceeded 5%. A statistical classification framework was developed to diagnose cytomegalovirus status using the catalog of TCR beta chain sequences. In a later analysis, V and J genes were assigned by comparing TCR nucleotide sequences against IMGT/GENE-DB human TR gene sequences. The TCRdist pipeline was used in a later analysis to assign CDR3 sequences and most-parsimonious VDJ recombination scenarios. A later analysis defined each TCR beta chain by its CDR3 amino acid sequence plus V-gene family, and excluded reads lacking a unique V-gene family. In a later analysis, around 600 highly shared, low-generation-probability nucleotide sequences were removed to address suspected cross-contamination and a sequencing artifact. For each public chain, a later analysis derived a clonal expansion index from normalized ranks of inferred template counts within each repertoire. Generation probabilities in a later analysis came from a VDJ recombination model fitted to out-of-frame rearrangements, and those results were checked against IGoR. In a later analysis, TCR-TCR, TCR-HLA and TCR-CMV co-occurrence was scored with hypergeometric tests, and a repertoire-size bias correction was applied to TCR pairs. To estimate false discovery rates, a later analysis permuted the HLA or CMV assignments 20 times. In a later analysis, co-occurring TCRs were grouped using DBSCAN, and TCRdist sequence similarity was added for clustering within HLA-allele-positive subsets. Repertoires with fewer than 30,000 or more than 120,000 public chains, plus five repertoires with anomalous nucleotide sharing, were excluded from co-occurrence clustering. TCRdb holds this immuneACCESS table with in-frame rearrangements only. Some clones are missing; in checked studies, unresolved V genes explain under half, and the rest has no known cause. Clonal size and the V and J genes are those of that table, whereas D and trimming came from the DNA. This sample is represented by roughly 180,000 clones; 78% of them were singletons. Jointly, the top ten make up around 13% of the sample.

The V end gives up 1 base and the J end 7 bases, leaving 5 bases in the junction not matched to a gene. Spanning cysteine to phenylalanine, the CDR3 consists of 15 amino acids. The CDR3 DNA has 45 bases and is translated from base 1. According to the germline V gene (reference sequence), CDR1 reads SGHNT and CDR2 reads YYREEE. In regard to this clone: Its target antigen remains unknown. No much larger clone is present one base from it, and per-base qualities are unavailable.

In total, around 600 healthy bone marrow donors made up the cohort. All cohort members were sampled while nominally healthy, although unrecorded immune exposures were likely present. The donor tested CMV seropositive, placing the donor among the approximately 290 seropositive members of the cohort. A peripheral blood sample was provided by each donor, and peripheral blood mononuclear cells were used for TCR beta sequencing. The Qiagen DNeasy Blood Extraction Kit was used to extract genomic DNA from the blood cell samples. This TCR was sampled from a woman aged 50 to 65 in good health and CMV-seropositive. Sample: PBMCs. The sequence links TRBV5-4 to TRBJ2-5; TRBD2 lines up with 12 middle nucleotides. The DNA reads TGTGCCAGCAGCTTGAGGACTAGCGGGATTGGGACCCAGTACTTC. This translates into CASSLRTSGIGTQYF.